This TCR beta chain was recovered during a study of Ad26.COV2.S vaccination and SARS-CoV-2 variants. Across the whole study: Enrolled in COV1001, the donor was in the Ad26.COV2.S trial arm, which received the vaccine. Ad26.COV2.S given intramuscularly, once or twice 56 days apart.

The repertoire was sequenced with immunoSEQ multiplex PCR; TCRdb's copy has only in-frame clones and lacks some. The sample comprises 440,000 or so clones, about 90% of which are singletons, and around 1.7% rests with the top ten. Indicated treatment: roughly 18 received Ad26.COV2.S at low or high dose, single or two shots; several received placebo; per-sample allocation not given. It was on day 63 after the first vaccine or placebo injection that samples were taken. About this clone itself: Antigen: not known.

V gave up 1 base and J gave up 7 bases, with 13 bases separating them. Per germline, CDR1 MGHRA and CDR2 YSYEKL. There are 15 residues in the CDR3. General study results and limits: Vaccine and placebo recipients had comparable breadth of non-spike TCRs. It is possible that the TCR breadth and depth analyses underestimated the total T cell responses.

This receptor was taken from a person between 18 and 65 years old who received the Ad26.COV2.S COVID-19 vaccine or a placebo. The starting material was peripheral blood, obtained in a trial of Ad26.COV2.S vaccine versus placebo. This chain uses TRBV4-1 with TRBJ1-4; a possible D gene is TRBD1 (5 bases). The DNA of the CDR3 is TGCGCCAGCAGCCAAGGCGCCGAACAGGTTGAAAAACTGTTTTTT. Amino acid sequence: CASSQGAEQVEKLFF.